This T cell receptor beta chain was recovered during a study of blood T cell repertoires in COVID-19 (TCRdb year 2020). For the study in its entirety: Samples covering the acute and convalescent phases of COVID-19 were provided by collaborators in the United States, Italy and Spain. The material from the prospective study consisted of cDNA or gDNA derived from T cells, B-cell-depleted T cells, or PBMCs. The dataset comprised deeply sampled blood TCRbeta repertoires from subjects exposed to, actively infected with, or recovered from COVID-19. A freely available public database, intended as a resource for researchers studying the immune response to SARS-CoV-2, is where the repertoires were released. The samples were drawn from two sources: the first 160 participants of the ongoing ImmuneRACE study, and 1,200 or so subjects contributed by 6 global collaborators. The sample metadata nearly always contained a de-identified subject ID, COVID-19 status, age in years and sex. Where available, HLA class I and class II types were taken from metadata supplied by the sample provider and were not determined by assay-based typing. Results and caveats for the whole study, not just this receptor: Clinical and demographic metadata were provided uncurated, with the amount varying by source and participant.

Reading from cysteine to phenylalanine, the CDR3 counts 12 amino acids. CDR3 DNA only is kept here, 36 bases in frame from base 1. V is pared back by 7 bases and J by 7 bases, with 14 bases lying between the germline termini. CDR1 and CDR2, looked up from the germline V gene, are SQVTM and ANQGSEA. TCRbeta CDR3 regions were amplified from genomic DNA by means of the immunoSEQ Assay, a bias-controlled multiplex PCR. The authors' analysis ran thus. Within the assay, amplification of reference gene primers was used to estimate how many nucleated cells each sample contained. Sequence reads were collapsed and filtered to measure the absolute abundance of every unique TCRbeta CDR3 rearrangement. For each sample, productive Simpson clonality was calculated by taking the square root of Simpson's diversity index across productive rearrangements. TCRdb's version of the immuneACCESS table is confined to in-frame rearrangements and falls short of the full clone set. An unresolved V gene accounts for under half of the shortfall where checked; the remainder is of unknown origin. That table gives V, J and clone size, and the DNA gave D and trimming. This sample comprises about 89,000 clones, roughly 80% of them detected only once. About half of the sample is taken by the ten largest.

Of note for this clone: Its recognized antigen is unknown. The input lacks base qualities; no much larger clone sits a single base away.

Whole blood was collected in K2EDTA tubes by collaborating institutions according to the institutions' own protocols. For TCRbeta analysis, collaborators shipped samples in one of three forms: frozen whole blood, isolated PBMCs, or DNA extracted from either of those sample types. Here the chain combines TRBV29-1 and TRBJ1-5, and TRBD1 may be the D gene, going by 5 matching bases. The specimen sequenced was peripheral blood. The receptor's source is a human donor in a cohort sampled during active COVID-19. The CDR3 reads as follows: CSAGHQGQPQHF. The nucleotide sequence reads as follows: TGCAGCGCCGGACATCAAGGCCAGCCCCAGCATTTT.